This TCR beta chain was captured by sequencing in a study of naive and memory T cell subsets. Findings and limits, study-wide: Possibly reflecting memory cells re-expressing CD45RA, a few larger clonotypes occurred in naive repertoires, especially CD8.

CDR1 is MNHEY and CDR2 is SMNVEV in the germline V gene (reference sequence). Trimming cost V 5 bases and J 5 bases, with 24 bases left between them. The CDR3 is 17 residues long. Both TRBC1 and TRBC2 were covered by a beta constant-region primer of two equimolar oligonucleotides. The ligated cDNA underwent four PCR rounds using SP2 and nested alpha and beta constant-region primers. TCRdb re-derived calls from the UMI-ligation and nested PCR reads in MiXCR, one entry per CDR3 protein. In the table there are over 110,000 distinct CDR3 sequences, 15% to 20% of which are singletons. This clonotype has only a few counts. Its antigen is as yet unknown.

This clonotype originated in a human donor in good health. The sample taken for sequencing was naive CD8+ T cells from blood. The V call is TRBV27, the J call TRBJ1-2, with a weak D call TRBD1 (5 bases). The CDR3 DNA follows: TGTGCCAGCAGTCCCCACACTGAAGGGGTGTCCAGTTATGGCTACACCTTC. This sequence encodes CASSPHTEGVSSYGYTF.